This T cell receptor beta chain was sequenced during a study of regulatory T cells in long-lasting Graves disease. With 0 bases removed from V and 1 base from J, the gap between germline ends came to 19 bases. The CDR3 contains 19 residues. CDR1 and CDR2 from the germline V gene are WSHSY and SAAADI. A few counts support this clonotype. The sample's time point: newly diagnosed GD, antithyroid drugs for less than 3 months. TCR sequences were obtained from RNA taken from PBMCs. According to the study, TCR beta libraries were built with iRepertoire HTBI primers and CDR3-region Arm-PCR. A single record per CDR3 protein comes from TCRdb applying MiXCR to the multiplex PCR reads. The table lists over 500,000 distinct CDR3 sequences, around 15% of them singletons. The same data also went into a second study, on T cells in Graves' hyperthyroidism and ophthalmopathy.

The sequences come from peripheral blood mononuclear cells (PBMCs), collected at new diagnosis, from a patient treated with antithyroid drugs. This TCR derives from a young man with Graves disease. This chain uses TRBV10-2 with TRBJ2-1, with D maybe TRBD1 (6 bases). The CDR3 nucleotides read TGCGCCAGCAGTGAGTCGATCTTCGGCAGGGGTAGGTCCTACAATGAGCAGTTCTTC. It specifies CASSESIFGRGRSYNEQFF.